The 5 T cell receptor beta chains reported below all come from one sample, sequenced in a study of cytomegalovirus exposure and HLA in healthy donors. Primers included in the PCR were 60 Vbeta and 13 Jbeta primers. The protocol was immunoSEQ multiplex PCR, while the TCRdb copy is restricted to in-frame clones and leaves out a portion. Recorded for this sample: 100,000 to 150,000 clones. Sequenced: PBMCs. These receptors originate from a man in his forties in good health and CMV-seronegative.

The rearrangement links TRBV23-1 to TRBJ2-5, with 7 nucleotides matching TRBD1. TRBV23-1 is filed as an ORF, its function uncertain. CDR3 length equals 16 residues. With V trimmed by 0 bases and J by 2 bases, 6 bases remained unmatched. This CDR3 is CASSQSPHRGQETQYF. Written as DNA, the CDR3 is TGCGCCAGCAGTCAATCGCCCCACAGGGGACAAGAGACCCAGTACTTC.

Notes on this clone: Other DNA sequences in the same sample also yield this CDR3. V gene TRBV7-3 combines with J gene TRBJ2-3; 10 bases are shared with TRBD2. The V and J ends lost 0 bases and 4 bases, in that order; junction bases with no gene match: 13. The CDR3 sequence is 19 residues long. CDR1 and CDR2 from the germline V gene are SGHTA and FQGTGA. In nucleotides, the CDR3 is TGTGCCAGCAGCTTAACAGGACCCCGAATGAGCGGGAGGGCAGATACGCAGTATTTT. It translates to CASSLTGPRMSGRADTQYF.

The chain links TRBV23-1 to TRBJ2-1, with 7 bases fitting TRBD1. TRBV23-1 is an open reading frame whose function is uncertain. CDR3 length equals 17 residues. V shed 2 bases, J shed 7 bases, and the junction held 14 bases outside the gene matches. As DNA, the CDR3 is TGCGCCAGCAGTCAACCTGATGAGGGGGCCCGATTGAATGAGCAGTTCTTC. Protein sequence: CASSQPDEGARLNEQFF.

This sequence joins TRBV28 and TRBJ2-2; 10 nucleotides line up with TRBD2. V trimming: 11 bases; J trimming: 1 base; junction bases outside the gene matches: 4. Germline values: CDR1 MDHEN, CDR2 SYDVKM. The CDR3 contains 14 residues. The CDR3 spells CAESSGRNTGELFF. The CDR3 bases are TGTGCCGAATCTAGCGGGAGGAACACCGGGGAGCTGTTTTTT.

The chain employs TRBV27 and TRBJ2-7; TRBD2 agrees at 11 bases. The CDR3 sequence is 17 residues long. The germline gives CDR1 MNHEY, CDR2 SMNVEV (reference sequence). The V segment lost 6 bases and the J segment 0 bases; nucleotides outside the gene matches: 10. This CDR3 reads CASSSLTSGTNSYEQYF. CDR3 nucleotides: TGTGCCAGCAGCTCCTTGACTAGCGGGACGAACTCCTACGAGCAGTACTTC.